This entry is about one T cell receptor (beta chain). The data originate from a study of blood T cell repertoires in COVID-19. Participants were placed into cohorts based on the clinical history they reported. This CDR3 has 16 residues. CDR1 is SGHVS, CDR2 FNYEAQ, per germline. Trimming cost V 3 bases and J 0 bases; bases outside gene matches: 8. Method: immunoSEQ multiplex PCR; TCRdb's copy keeps in-frame clones and lacks some. There are a few hundred thousand clones in the sample; just under 90% occur only once, and 1.2% lies in the top ten. The sample comprised PBMCs or T cells enriched from blood (not recorded which). The chain recombines TRBV7-6 with TRBJ2-7, with TRBD1 identical over 7 bases. This clonotype was obtained from a man under 40 who had recovered from COVID-19. The DNA for the CDR3 is TGTGCCAGCAGCTTCCTTCCGGGACAGTCCTCCTACGAGCAGTACTTC. As protein: CASSFLPGQSSYEQYF.